This TCR beta chain derives from a study of T cells expressing NK-cell markers. The authors made TCR beta cDNA libraries by 5'RACE template switching. This switching added a universal primer site and UMIs. TCRdb reanalyzed the 5' RACE reads and collapses them to one entry per CDR3 protein, without DNA. This table lists about 170,000 distinct CDR3 sequences. Study-level findings and limits: The HCMV specificity of the expanded NKG2C+ T cell clones stayed unresolved. The share of CD8+ T cells held by dominant NKG2C+ clonotypes was about 1.0-7.5% in several donors. Topping the CD3+CD56-NKG2C+ fraction as well were these clonotypes, in a handful of donors.

Remarks on this clonotype: Its antigen is as yet unknown.

The specimen was blood T cells: a sorted CD56 or NKG2C T cell subset, CD4+ or CD8+ T cells, or bulk PBMC T cells (not recorded which). The source of this sequence is a man aged 18-75 years in good health.

Here the CDR3 reads CASSIDFQQFF. This chain joins TRBV28 and TRBJ2-1. CDR3 size: 11 residues. Germline CDR1 reads MDHEN; CDR2 reads SYDVKM.